Listed here are 11 T cell receptor beta chains from one sample, sequenced in a study of T cells expressing NK-cell markers. With the 5' RACE reads reprocessed, TCRdb shows one record per CDR3 protein and no DNA. This listing includes roughly 350,000 distinct CDR3 sequences. What was sequenced was blood T cells: a sorted CD56 or NKG2C T cell subset, CD4+ or CD8+ T cells, or bulk PBMC T cells (not recorded which). The receptors stem from a man aged 18-75 years in good health.

The gene calls are TRBV7-2 and TRBJ1-4; the TRBD1 assignment by TCRdb is unverifiable without DNA. There are 16 residues in the CDR3. Germline CDR1 and CDR2: SGHTA and FQGNSA. The CDR3 reads CASSFSLQGVNEKLFF.

The rearrangement links TRBV27 to TRBJ1-4. CDR3 length equals 16 residues. The germline CDR1 and CDR2 sequences are MNHEY and SMNVEV (reference sequence). The CDR3 protein is CASSLTRRATNEKLFF.

This chain uses TRBV18 with TRBJ2-5; TCRdb calls TRBD1, which cannot be checked without DNA. CDR3 length equals 16 residues. CDR1 is KGHSH, CDR2 LQKENI, per germline. The CDR3 sequence is CASSPPSGTGTETQYF.

The J gene is TRBJ2-1, the V gene TRBV7-9; TCRdb designates TRBD2, a call that cannot be tested without DNA. In germline, CDR1 is SEHNR, CDR2 FQNEAQ (reference sequence). The length of the CDR3 is 15 residues. CDR3: CASSTGTSDNNEQFF.

The rearrangement uses TRBV5-1 and TRBJ2-7; the TCRdb D gene call, TRBD1, has no DNA to confirm it. CDR3 length: 15 amino acids. Per the germline V gene, CDR1 is SGHRS and CDR2 is YFSETQ. The CDR3 spells CASSRLRDPTYEQYF. Based on the CDR3 plus reference TRBV5-1 and TRBJ2-7, the full variable domain is KAGVTQTPRYLIKTRGQQVTLSCSPISGHRSVSWYQQTPGQGLQFLFEYFSETQRNKGNFPGRFSGRQFSNSRSEMNVSTLELGDSALYLCASSRLRDPTYEQYFGPGTRLTVT.

This rearrangement joins TRBV9 to TRBJ2-5; the D call of TRBD1 rests on TCRdb alone, since no DNA is present to check it. Germline V gene lookup returns CDR1 SGDLS and CDR2 YYNGEE. The CDR3 runs 17 residues. CDR3 region: CASSGDRAKGGQETQYF.

The rearrangement links TRBV10-3 to TRBJ2-1. This CDR3 has 13 amino acids. CDR1 is ENHRY, CDR2 SYGVKD, per germline. The CDR3 sequence is CATLTGAYNEQFF.

This chain joins TRBV4-1 and TRBJ2-7; with no DNA, the TCRdb D assignment of TRBD1 cannot be verified. This CDR3 contains 15 residues. Per the germline V gene, CDR1 is MGHRA and CDR2 is YSYEKL. The CDR3 reads CASSQPGQSPYEQYF.

J is TRBJ2-1 and V is TRBV12-3 or TRBV12-4; TCRdb selects TRBD2, and the lack of DNA leaves this call unchecked. This CDR3 is built from 19 residues. CDR3 region: CASSFEEWLAGANYNEQFF.

CDR3: CASSNRGGANEKLFF. The V call is TRBV7-2, the J call TRBJ1-4. The germline V gene has CDR1 SGHTA and CDR2 FQGNSA. The CDR3 has 15 amino acids.

This rearrangement joins TRBV12-3 or TRBV12-4 to TRBJ1-2; TCRdb returns TRBD1, unconfirmable since there is no DNA. CDR3 size: 16 residues. CDR3 region: CASSFAGQGPTYGYTF.